This entry is about one T cell receptor beta chain. While infection was still active, Seattle patients were enrolled and then followed longitudinally. V shed 1 base and J shed 6 bases, with 16 bases lying between them. This CDR3 comprises 16 residues. Looked up from germline, CDR1 is LGHDT and CDR2 is YNNKEL (reference sequence). This record belongs to a study of blood T cell repertoires in COVID-19. For the study at large: PBMCs, B-cell-depleted T cells, or T cells were the source of the cDNA or gDNA that made up the material.

Methods used by the authors: From reference gene primer amplification, estimates of nucleated cell counts were derived. TCRdb's table, derived via immunoSEQ multiplex PCR, lists solely in-frame clones and lacks some. That table furnishes V, J and clone size, whereas the DNA furnished D and trimming. In the table there are roughly 120,000 clones, around 90% of which are singletons. V gene TRBV3-1 (or the pseudogene TRBV3-2) combines with J gene TRBJ1-5; weak D call: TRBD1 (6 bases). Sequenced sample: peripheral blood. This TCR derives from a man between 60 and 75 years old with COVID-19, enrolled during active disease. CDR3 protein: CASSQAGTNPGQPQHF. In DNA form, the CDR3 reads TGTGCCAGCAGCCAAGCCGGGACAAATCCCGGTCAGCCCCAGCATTTT.